The clone carrying this T cell receptor (beta chain) occurred a few times. What it binds is not known. This CDR3 is also generated by other DNA sequences in the sample. These data come from a study of shared clonotypes between healthy human individuals. Study-wide context: Per donor, CD8 memory used one plate, CD8 naive used two, CD4 memory used three and CD4 naive used three.

Germline CDR1 is MNHEY and CDR2 is SMNVEV (reference sequence). With V trimmed by 5 bases and J by 2 bases, 5 bases remained unmatched. This CDR3 contains 15 residues. Using about 0.2 ug DNA, 30,000 to 35,000 T cell genomes, the sorted-subset replicate PCRs were run. Profiled with immunoSEQ multiplex PCR; TCRdb holds only in-frame clones, not every one. This table has millions of clones, approximately 92% appearing once. Study-level results: The naive CD4 repertoires of several donors were compared, and roughly 5% of clonotypes were shared.

Each sample came from a Caucasian adult donor living in Nashville, Tennessee. The origin of this receptor is a man aged 18 to 29 in good health. The chain uses TRBV27 and TRBJ1-3; 8 bases map to TRBD1. The sequenced material came from naive CD4+ T cells sorted from blood. Subset described: CD45RA+ positively selected. The CDR3 sequence is CASSLSTGAGNTIYF. CDR3 sequence (DNA): TGTGCCAGCAGTCTTTCGACAGGGGCTGGAAACACCATATATTTT.